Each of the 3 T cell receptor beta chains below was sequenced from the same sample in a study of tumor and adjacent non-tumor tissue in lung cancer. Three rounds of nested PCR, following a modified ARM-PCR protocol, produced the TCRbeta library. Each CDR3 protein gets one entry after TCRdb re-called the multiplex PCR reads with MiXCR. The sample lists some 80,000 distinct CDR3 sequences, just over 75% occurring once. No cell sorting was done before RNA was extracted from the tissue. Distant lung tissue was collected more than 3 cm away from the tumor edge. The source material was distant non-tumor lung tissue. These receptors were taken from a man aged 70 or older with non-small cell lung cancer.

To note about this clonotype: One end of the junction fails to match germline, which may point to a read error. The CDR3 sequence: CASQSEGGNELYF. DNA for the CDR3: TGTGCCAGCCAAAGCGAGGGGGGGAACGAGCTGTACTTC. The J gene is TRBJ2-7, the V gene TRBV5-5; perhaps TRBD2 as D (7 bases). This CDR3 is 13 amino acids long. CDR1 is SGHKS, CDR2 YYEKEE, per germline (reference sequence).

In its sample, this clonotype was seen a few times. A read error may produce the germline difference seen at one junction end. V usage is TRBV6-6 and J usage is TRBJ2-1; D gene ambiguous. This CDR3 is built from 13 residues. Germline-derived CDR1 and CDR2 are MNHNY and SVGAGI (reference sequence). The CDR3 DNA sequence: TGTGCCAACAGTTCCGATAACTACAATGAGCAGTTCTTC. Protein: CANSSDNYNEQFF.

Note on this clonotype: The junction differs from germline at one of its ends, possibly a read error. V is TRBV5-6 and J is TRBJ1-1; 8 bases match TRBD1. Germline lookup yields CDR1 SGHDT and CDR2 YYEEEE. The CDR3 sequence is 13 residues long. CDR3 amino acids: CASKQGGGNEAFF. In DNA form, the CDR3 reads TGTGCCAGTAAACAGGGGGGGGGCAATGAAGCATTCTTT. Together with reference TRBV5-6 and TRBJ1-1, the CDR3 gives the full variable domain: DAGVTQSPTHLIKTRGQQVTLRCSPKSGHDTVSWYQQALGQGPQFIFQYYEEEERQRGNFPDRFSGHQFPNYSSELNVNALLLGDSALYLCASKQGGGNEAFFGQGTRLTVV.